This T cell receptor beta chain was documented in a study of PD-L1 blockade in urothelial cancer. Across the whole study: Analyses were performed on blood at 3 weeks after treatment start (the second dose) and at 6 weeks. Blood yielded a median of approximately 140,000 T cells per sample.

In the case of this clone: What it recognizes is unknown.

Study observations and caveats: Tumor-linked clones in blood grew more by 3 weeks in durable-benefit patients.

The table came from immunoSEQ multiplex PCR; TCRdb's copy has only in-frame clones and leaves some out. The table shows more than 65,000 clones, with about nine tenths occurring only once. V lost 4 bases and J lost 4, with 13 bases in between. CDR3 length: 13 amino acids. Germline V CDR1 and CDR2: SQVTM, ANQGSEA. The clonotype was recovered from a woman in her sixties or seventies with urothelial cancer. This chain connects TRBV29-1 to TRBJ2-5; weak D call: TRBD2 (7 bases). The sample was PBMCs, taken around atezolizumab (anti-PD-L1) treatment. Here the CDR3 reads CSVARGAGETQYF. In nucleotides, the CDR3 is TGCAGCGTTGCCCGGGGGGCCGGAGAGACCCAGTACTTC.